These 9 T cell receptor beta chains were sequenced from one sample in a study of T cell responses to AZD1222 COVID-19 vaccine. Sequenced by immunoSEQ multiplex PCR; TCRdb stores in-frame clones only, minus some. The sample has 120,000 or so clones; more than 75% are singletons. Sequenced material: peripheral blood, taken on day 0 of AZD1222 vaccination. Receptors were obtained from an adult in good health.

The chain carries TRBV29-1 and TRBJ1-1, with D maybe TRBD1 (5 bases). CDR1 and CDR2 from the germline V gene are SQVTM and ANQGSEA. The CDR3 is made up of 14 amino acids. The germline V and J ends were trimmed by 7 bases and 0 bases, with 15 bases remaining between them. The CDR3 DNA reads TGCAGCGCGGTCTCAGGGAACATGAACACTGAAGCTTTCTTT. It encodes CSAVSGNMNTEAFF.

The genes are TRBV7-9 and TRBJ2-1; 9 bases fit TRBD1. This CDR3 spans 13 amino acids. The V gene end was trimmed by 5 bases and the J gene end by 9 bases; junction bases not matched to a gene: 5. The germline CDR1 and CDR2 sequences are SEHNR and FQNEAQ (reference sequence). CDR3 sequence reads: CASSGQGTGEQFF. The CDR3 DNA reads TGTGCCAGCAGCGGACAGGGGACAGGTGAGCAGTTCTTC. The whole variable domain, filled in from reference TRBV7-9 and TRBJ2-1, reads DTGVSQNPRHKITKRGQNVTFRCDPISEHNRLYWYRQTLGQGPEFLTYFQNEAQLEKSRLLSDRFSAERPKGSFSTLEIQRTEQGDSAMYLCASSGQGTGEQFFGPGTRLTVL.

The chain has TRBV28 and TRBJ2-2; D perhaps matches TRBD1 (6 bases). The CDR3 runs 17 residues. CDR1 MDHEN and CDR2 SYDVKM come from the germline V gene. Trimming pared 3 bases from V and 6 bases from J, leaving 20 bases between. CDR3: CASSLVYWQGRSGELFF. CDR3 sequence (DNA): TGTGCCAGCAGTTTGGTTTATTGGCAGGGGCGTTCCGGGGAGCTGTTTTTT.

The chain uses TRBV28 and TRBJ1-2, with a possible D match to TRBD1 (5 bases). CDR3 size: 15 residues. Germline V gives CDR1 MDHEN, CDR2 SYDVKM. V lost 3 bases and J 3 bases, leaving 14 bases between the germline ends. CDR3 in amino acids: CASSFSEAGYYGYTF. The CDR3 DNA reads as TGTGCCAGCAGTTTCTCGGAGGCAGGGTACTATGGCTACACCTTC.

The CDR3 coding sequence is TGTGCCCTAGACGGGGACGTTCAAGAGACCCAGTACTTC. Translating it yields CALDGDVQETQYF. This rearrangement joins TRBV30 to TRBJ2-5; D may correspond to TRBD1 or TRBD2 (5 bases each). Germline CDR1 is GTSNPN and CDR2 is SVGIG (reference sequence). Between the trimmed V and J ends, which lost 8 bases and 2 bases, there was a span of 15 bases. The CDR3 has 13 residues. The entire variable domain, with the rest obtained from reference TRBV30 and TRBJ2-5, is as follows: SQTIHQWPATLVQPVGSPLSLECTVEGTSNPNLYWYRQAAGRGLQLLFYSVGIGQISSEVPQNLSASRPQDRQFILSSKKLLLSDSGFYLCALDGDVQETQYFGPGTRLLVL.

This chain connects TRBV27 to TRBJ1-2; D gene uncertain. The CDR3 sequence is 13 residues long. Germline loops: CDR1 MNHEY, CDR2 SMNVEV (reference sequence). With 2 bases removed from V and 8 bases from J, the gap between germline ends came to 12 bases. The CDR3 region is CASSLGPRRGYTF. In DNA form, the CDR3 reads TGTGCCAGCAGTTTAGGACCCAGGAGGGGCTACACCTTC.

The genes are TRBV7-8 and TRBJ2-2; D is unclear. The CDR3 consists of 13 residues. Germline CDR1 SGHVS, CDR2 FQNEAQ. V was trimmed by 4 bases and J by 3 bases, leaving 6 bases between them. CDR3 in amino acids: CASSSAYTGELFF. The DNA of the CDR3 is TGTGCCAGCAGCTCTGCGTACACCGGGGAGCTGTTTTTT.

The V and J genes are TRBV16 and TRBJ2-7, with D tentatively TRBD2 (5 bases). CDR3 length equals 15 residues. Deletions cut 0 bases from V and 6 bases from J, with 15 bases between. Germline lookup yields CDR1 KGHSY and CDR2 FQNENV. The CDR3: CASSQSSFRRSEQYF. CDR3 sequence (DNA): TGTGCCAGCAGCCAATCATCTTTCAGGAGGTCCGAGCAGTACTTC.

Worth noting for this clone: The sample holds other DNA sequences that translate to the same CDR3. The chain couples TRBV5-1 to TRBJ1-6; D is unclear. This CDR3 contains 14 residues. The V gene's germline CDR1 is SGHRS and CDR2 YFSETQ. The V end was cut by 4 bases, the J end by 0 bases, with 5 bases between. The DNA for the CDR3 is TGCGCCAGCAGCCTCAGCTCCTATAATTCACCCCTCCACTTT. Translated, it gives CASSLSSYNSPLHF.